Each of the 26 T cell receptor beta chains below was sequenced from the same sample in a study of molecular identifiers for immune sequencing clone quantification. One entry per CDR3 protein, called by TCRdb with MiXCR from the PCR reads. The sample carries over 600,000 distinct CDR3 sequences, about 20% recorded once. Sequencing used naive CD8+ T cells from blood, with Jurkat cell RNA spiked in. Subset in this sample: FACS-sorted CD8+CD4-CCR7+CD45RA+ naive T cells. These receptors were collected from a human donor in good health. Some libraries in this study had Jurkat cell RNA spiked in.

This clonotype is a singleton in its sample. At one end, the junction sequence differs from germline, possibly due to a read error. J is TRBJ2-2 and V is TRBV7-8; 7 nucleotides align to TRBD2. Germline V gene data show CDR1 as SGHVS and CDR2 as FQNEAQ. The CDR3 sequence is 21 residues long. In nucleotides, the CDR3 is TGTGTCAGCAGCTTAGGTTACATCCATCCCCCGGGGCGGGAGTCCACCGGGGAGCTGTTTTTT. Its protein product is CVSSLGYIHPPGRESTGELFF.

The table lists this clonotype with many counts. The chain joins TRBV9 to TRBJ2-3; 10 bases fit TRBD2. Looked up from germline, CDR1 is SGDLS and CDR2 is YYNGEE. The CDR3 consists of 15 residues. Germline trimming cut 4 bases from V and 4 bases from J; bases unmatched to any gene: 6. The CDR3 sequence: CASSPERGGADTQYF. CDR3 bases: TGTGCCAGCAGCCCCGAGCGGGGGGGCGCAGATACGCAGTATTTT.

The V call is TRBV6-1, the J call TRBJ2-7; D remains ambiguous. Per the germline V gene, CDR1 is MNHNS and CDR2 is SASEGT. V dropped 5 bases and J dropped 0 bases, with 17 bases sitting between them. This CDR3 is 16 amino acids long. The CDR3 loop reads CASSKLYGSSSYEQYF. The CDR3 DNA reads as TGTGCCAGCAGTAAACTTTATGGCTCGAGCTCCTACGAGCAGTACTTC.

The chain couples TRBV19 to TRBJ2-5; D remains unclear. Germline loops: CDR1 LNHDA, CDR2 SQIVND (reference sequence). This CDR3 has 13 residues. The V end was cut by 4 bases, the J end by 4 bases, with 10 bases between. The CDR3 bases are TGTGCCAGTAGTACCAGACATAGAGAGACCCAGTACTTC. It yields the protein CASSTRHRETQYF.

Of note for this clonotype: A much larger clonotype is one base distant, so this may be a read error. The chain joins TRBV28 to TRBJ1-1; TRBD1 might be the D (6 bases). There are 18 residues in the CDR3. In germline, CDR1 is MDHEN, CDR2 SYDVKM. The CDR3 reads CASGLPSRVGGRDTEAFF. DNA for the CDR3: TGTGCCAGCGGTTTACCTTCGAGGGTAGGGGGAAGGGACACTGAAGCTTTCTTT. Variable domain in full (rest from reference TRBV28 and TRBJ1-1): DVKVTQSSRYLVKRTGEKVFLECVQDMDHENMFWYRQDPGLGLRLIYFSYDVKMKEKGDIPEGYSVSREKKERFSLILESASTNQTSMYLCASGLPSRVGGRDTEAFFGQGTRLTVV.

This clonotype was counted a few times. The V gene is TRBV27, the J gene TRBJ1-6, with D possibly TRBD1 on 5 matching bases. CDR3 size: 14 residues. The germline CDR1 and CDR2 sequences are MNHEY and SMNVEV (reference sequence). The V end lost 0 bases, the J end lost 11 bases, and 11 bases lay between the germline ends. The CDR3 nucleotides are TGTGCCAGCAGTTTATCCCCGACAGTTGCACCCCTCCACTTT. This encodes CASSLSPTVAPLHF.

This clonotype was detected many times. The V call is TRBV4-3, the J call TRBJ2-7, with 9 positions matching TRBD1. The CDR3 extends over 15 amino acids. Germline lookup yields CDR1 LGHNA and CDR2 YSLEER. V dropped 4 bases and J dropped 4; count of bases not matched to a gene: 8. CDR3 in amino acids: CASSPGQGDAYEQYF. The CDR3 DNA sequence: TGCGCCAGCAGCCCGGGACAGGGAGACGCGTACGAGCAGTACTTC.

The sample holds many counts of this clonotype. The chain carries TRBV30 and TRBJ2-7; no reliable D call. Per germline, CDR1 GTSNPN and CDR2 SVGIG (reference sequence). The CDR3 runs to 12 residues. Trimming pared 4 bases from V and 2 bases from J, leaving 9 bases between. CDR3 protein: CAWTANTYEQYF. As DNA, the CDR3 is TGTGCCTGGACGGCGAATACCTACGAGCAGTACTTC.

This clonotype has ten or more counts. The chain recombines TRBV4-1 with TRBJ1-2; D gene unclear. Trimming removed 0 bases from V and 4 bases from J, with 15 bases in between. CDR3 length: 16 residues. CDR1 is MGHRA and CDR2 is YSYEKL in the germline V gene. CDR3 region: CASSQEIGGPAYGYTF. The CDR3 region has the DNA TGCGCCAGCAGCCAAGAAATCGGAGGGCCCGCCTATGGCTACACCTTC.

This clonotype was detected many times. CDR3 residues: CASSPPASESYNEQFF. CDR3 nucleotide sequence: TGTGCCAGCAGCCCCCCGGCTAGCGAGAGCTACAATGAGCAGTTCTTC. The chain uses TRBV21-1 and TRBJ2-1; the table calls TRBD2, which could not be checked here. TRBV21-1 represents a pseudogene. The CDR3 is made up of 16 amino acids.

This clonotype showed up many times. This sequence joins TRBV11-2 and TRBJ2-1; weak D call: TRBD1 (6 bases). This CDR3 spans 16 amino acids. Germline loops: CDR1 SGHAT, CDR2 FQNNGV. V lost 1 base and J lost 0, with 10 bases in between. The CDR3 sequence: CASSLGGLLSYNEQFF. The CDR3, as DNA: TGTGCCAGCAGCTTAGGGGGGCTACTCTCCTACAATGAGCAGTTCTTC.

The sample holds many counts of this clonotype. The J gene is TRBJ1-5, the V gene TRBV20-1, with D unresolved. CDR3 length equals 13 residues. Trimming removed 6 bases from V and 2 bases from J, with 11 bases in between. Germline V gives CDR1 DFQATT, CDR2 SNEGSKA (reference sequence). DNA of the CDR3: TGCAGTGCCGTTCCTTCGGGCAATCAGCCCCAGCATTTT. It codes for CSAVPSGNQPQHF.

The V call is TRBV10-3, the J call TRBJ2-7; D is ambiguous. This CDR3 region has 12 residues. Trimming left V 11 bases short and J 0 bases short, with 11 bases between. Germline-derived CDR1 and CDR2 are ENHRY and SYGVKD. Here the CDR3 DNA reads TGTGCCTCCCTGGGCGCCTCCTACGAGCAGTACTTC. Amino acid sequence: CASLGASYEQYF.

This clonotype was counted ten times or more. This chain links TRBV19 with TRBJ2-3; D is unresolved. The CDR3 runs 15 residues. CDR1 and CDR2 from the germline V gene are LNHDA and SQIVND (reference sequence). V was shortened by 4 bases and J by 0 bases, with 11 bases between the two germline ends. CDR3 sequence: CASSTTVTSTDTQYF. In DNA form, the CDR3 reads TGTGCCAGTAGTACGACGGTGACTAGCACAGATACGCAGTATTTT.

This clonotype has more than one count but fewer than ten. CDR3 nucleotides: TGTGCCAGCAGCCAATATTTAGGAGAGACCCAGTACTTC. It translates to CASSQYLGETQYF. The V gene is TRBV4-2, the J gene TRBJ2-5; D gene ambiguous. V shed 2 bases and J shed 4 bases, with 8 bases lying between them. The germline V gene encodes CDR1 LGHNA and CDR2 YNFKEQ. The CDR3 has 13 residues.

At least ten counts were recorded for this clonotype. The J gene is TRBJ2-2, the V gene TRBV20-1, with 12 positions matching TRBD2. V gave up 6 bases and J gave up 4 bases; unmatched junction bases: 6. The length of the CDR3 is 15 residues. CDR1 DFQATT and CDR2 SNEGSKA come from the germline V gene (reference sequence). This chain's CDR3 is CSARTSGGPTGELFF. In DNA form, the CDR3 reads TGCAGTGCCCGAACTAGCGGGGGGCCCACCGGGGAGCTGTTTTTT.

This clonotype was counted between two and nine times. This rearrangement joins TRBV4-2 to TRBJ1-1; TRBD1 is a possible D gene (6 bases). The CDR3 extends over 11 amino acids. CDR1 and CDR2 (germline): LGHNA, YNFKEQ. V lost 3 bases and J lost 11, with 10 bases in between. This CDR3 reads CASSQQGWAFF. The CDR3 nucleotides are TGTGCCAGCAGCCAGCAGGGGTGGGCTTTCTTT.

As concerns this clonotype: A much larger clone sits a single nucleotide away, making a read error possible. The CDR3 loop reads CAWGVTWESYEQYF. The CDR3 DNA reads as TGTGCCTGGGGTGTTACTTGGGAGTCATACGAGCAGTACTTC. The chain links TRBV30 to TRBJ2-7, with a weak D call TRBD2 (5 bases). The CDR3 is made up of 14 amino acids. Germline-derived CDR1 and CDR2 are GTSNPN and SVGIG (reference sequence).

This clonotype was seen at least ten times. The chain carries TRBV11-2 and TRBJ2-1; TRBD1 might be the D (5 bases). V was pared by 5 bases and J by 4 bases, with 9 bases between. Germline CDR1 reads SGHAT; CDR2 reads FQNNGV. The CDR3 loop spans 13 amino acids. CDR3 sequence reads: CASSQGLYNEQFF. DNA of the CDR3: TGTGCCAGCAGCCAGGGCCTATACAATGAGCAGTTCTTC.

This clonotype has at least ten counts. The chain combines TRBV7-9 with TRBJ1-1, with TRBD1 identical over 7 bases. Germline V lookup: CDR1 SEHNR, CDR2 FQNEAQ (reference sequence). There are 11 residues in the CDR3. Trimming took 5 bases from V and 7 from J; bases not matched to a gene: 1. CDR3 residues: CASSDRDEAFF. CDR3 nucleotides: TGTGCCAGCAGCGACAGGGATGAAGCTTTCTTT.

In regard to this clonotype: One base away lies a much larger clone, so this may be a sequencing read error. This chain links TRBV24-1 with TRBJ2-2; 9 bases map to TRBD2. The V and J ends lost 4 bases and 8 bases, in that order; junction bases with no gene match: 7. CDR3 length equals 15 residues. Germline V gene data show CDR1 as KGHDR and CDR2 as SFDVKD. CDR3 region: CATSDPGLATGELFF. The CDR3 DNA reads as TGTGCCACCAGTGACCCCGGACTAGCGACTGGGGAGCTGTTTTTT.

This clonotype showed up many times. The chain has TRBV7-9 and TRBJ2-7; D possibly corresponds to TRBD2 (6 bases). Trimming shortened V by 5 bases and J by 1 base, and 6 bases separated the two germline ends. This CDR3 comprises 12 residues. Germline values: CDR1 SEHNR, CDR2 FQNEAQ (reference sequence). The chain's CDR3 is CASSRGSYEQYF. The CDR3 DNA sequence: TGTGCCAGCAGCCGGGGGTCCTACGAGCAGTACTTC. Combining the CDR3 with reference TRBV7-9 and TRBJ2-7 gives the whole variable domain DTGVSQNPRHKITKRGQNVTFRCDPISEHNRLYWYRQTLGQGPEFLTYFQNEAQLEKSRLLSDRFSAERPKGSFSTLEIQRTEQGDSAMYLCASSRGSYEQYFGPGTRLTVT.

This clonotype was counted between two and nine times. The chain is built from TRBV6-1 and TRBJ1-1; no clear D. The CDR3 totals 14 residues. Germline CDR1 and CDR2: MNHNS and SASEGT. V was pared by 3 bases and J by 0 bases, with 8 bases between. DNA for the CDR3: TGTGCCAGCAGTGATGTGGCATTGAACACTGAAGCTTTCTTT. It is translated as CASSDVALNTEAFF.

This clonotype was counted ten times or more. The CDR3 DNA is TGCGCCAGCAGCCAAGGATACGGGGGGGCCGGAGAGACCCAGTACTTC. Protein sequence: CASSQGYGGAGETQYF. This chain joins TRBV4-3 and TRBJ2-5; TRBD2 matches 8 bases. The J segment lost 4 bases and the V segment lost 1 base, leaving 8 bases of the junction unmatched. The CDR3 covers 16 residues. Germline values: CDR1 LGHNA, CDR2 YSLEER.

Ten or more counts support this clonotype. This chain joins TRBV24-1 and TRBJ2-3; D may be TRBD1 (6 bases). The CDR3 runs 16 residues. Trimming stripped 4 bases from V and 6 bases from J, with 19 bases between. CDR1 and CDR2 (germline): KGHDR, SFDVKD. DNA of the CDR3: TGTGCCACCAGTGAGAAAACAGGGATCGGGGCGGATACGCAGTATTTT. It translates to CATSEKTGIGADTQYF.

This clonotype has only a few counts. This sequence joins TRBV4-2 and TRBJ2-3, with D unresolved. Germline V gives CDR1 LGHNA, CDR2 YNFKEQ. CDR3 length: 12 residues. The germline V and J ends were trimmed by 4 bases and 9 bases, with 11 bases remaining between them. The CDR3 nucleotides read TGTGCCAGCAGCCCCAAGGCCCCGACGCAGTATTTT. Its protein product is CASSPKAPTQYF.